This T cell receptor (beta chain) was retrieved from a study of blood T cell repertoires in COVID-19. Profiled with immunoSEQ multiplex PCR; TCRdb holds only in-frame clones, not every one. The data hold 200,000 or so clones, with around 82% observed a single time. The V gene lost 2 bases and the J gene lost 8 bases, with 20 bases spanning the gap. The length of the CDR3 is 17 residues. Germline CDR1 SGHRS, CDR2 YFSETQ. The source of this sequence is a man in his forties who had recovered from COVID-19. This chain links TRBV5-1 with TRBJ1-6, with D possibly being TRBD1 (6 bases). The specimen sequenced was PBMCs or T cells enriched from blood (not recorded which). The CDR3: CASSFDRSGRMDSPLHF. DNA of the CDR3: TGCGCCAGCAGCTTTGACAGGTCTGGGCGGATGGATTCACCCCTCCACTTT.